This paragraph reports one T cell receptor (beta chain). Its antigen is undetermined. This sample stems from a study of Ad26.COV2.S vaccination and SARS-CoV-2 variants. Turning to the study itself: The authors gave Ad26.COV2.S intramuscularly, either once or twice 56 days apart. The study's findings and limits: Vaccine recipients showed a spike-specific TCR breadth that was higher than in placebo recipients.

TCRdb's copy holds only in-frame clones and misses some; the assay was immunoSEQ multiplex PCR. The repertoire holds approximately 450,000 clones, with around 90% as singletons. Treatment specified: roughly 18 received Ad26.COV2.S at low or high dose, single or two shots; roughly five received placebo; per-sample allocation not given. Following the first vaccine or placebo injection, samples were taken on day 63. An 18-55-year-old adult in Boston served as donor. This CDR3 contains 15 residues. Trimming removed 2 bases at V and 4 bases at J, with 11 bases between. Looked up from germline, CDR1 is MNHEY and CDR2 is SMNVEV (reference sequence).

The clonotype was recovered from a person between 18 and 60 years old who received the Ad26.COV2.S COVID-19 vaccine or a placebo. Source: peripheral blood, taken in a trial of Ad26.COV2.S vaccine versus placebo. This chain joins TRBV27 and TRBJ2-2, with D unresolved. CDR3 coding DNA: TGTGCCAGCAGTTTAACCACGCGAGCCACCGGGGAGCTGTTTTTT. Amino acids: CASSLTTRATGELFF.